The 3 T cell receptor beta chains listed next were all sequenced from one sample in a study of B cell selection in AIRE deficiency. Sequencing was performed with immunoSEQ multiplex PCR; in TCRdb, only in-frame clones are kept and a portion is missing. The sample shows roughly 25,000 clones, around 95% of them seen only once. The sorted conventional CD4 T cells were gated as CD4+CD127+. Source material: CD4+CD127+ conventional T cells sorted from PBMCs. These receptors originate from a human donor in good health.

The chain couples TRBV6-5 to TRBJ1-1; no definite D call. Germline CDR1 is MNHEY and CDR2 is SVGAGI. The CDR3 is made up of 14 amino acids. V was cut by 0 bases and J by 7 bases, with 12 bases left in between. The DNA of the CDR3 is TGTGCCAGCAGTTACTCGAATACGGGCTTTGAAGCTTTCTTT. This gives the protein CASSYSNTGFEAFF.

The chain carries TRBV10-3 and TRBJ2-7; 9 bases are a match to TRBD2. Germline-derived CDR1 and CDR2 are ENHRY and SYGVKD. This CDR3 contains 17 residues. The V segment lost 7 bases and the J segment 6 bases; nucleotides outside the gene matches: 19. The DNA of the CDR3 is TGTGCCATCACCGAGGGGTCGCGGGAGGGCCCTCTGGGCGAGCAGTACTTC. This sequence encodes CAITEGSREGPLGEQYF.

The genes are TRBV19 and TRBJ2-7, with 10 bases lining up with TRBD2. Germline-derived CDR1 and CDR2 are LNHDA and SQIVND (reference sequence). Losses at the gene ends were 5 bases for V and 3 bases for J; bases not matched to a gene: 13. The CDR3 is 17 residues long. The DNA of the CDR3 is TGTGCCAGTAGTCCTAGCGGGAGTGTTTTCGGCTACTACGAGCAGTACTTC. Translated, it gives CASSPSGSVFGYYEQYF. The full variable domain, in which reference TRBV19 and TRBJ2-7 provide the parts outside the CDR3, is DGGITQSPKYLFRKEGQNVTLSCEQNLNHDAMYWYRQDPGQGLRLIYYSQIVNDFQKGDIAEGYSVSREKKESFPLTVTSAQKNPTAFYLCASSPSGSVFGYYEQYFGPGTRLTVT.